The entry below describes one T cell receptor beta chain. The data were obtained in a study of cytomegalovirus exposure and HLA in healthy donors. PCR involved 60 Vbeta and 13 Jbeta primers. Measured with immunoSEQ multiplex PCR; TCRdb has only the in-frame clones, and not every one. Its table records 200,000 to 250,000 clones. The germline V gene has CDR1 LNHDA and CDR2 SQIVND (reference sequence). The V end was cut by 5 bases, the J end by 2 bases, with 16 bases between. This CDR3 has 15 amino acids. This rearrangement joins TRBV19 to TRBJ2-7; D might be TRBD1 (6 bases). The TCR comes from a woman in her twenties or thirties in good health and CMV-seropositive. Input material: PBMCs. The CDR3 sequence: CASSVFTGLAYEQYF. CDR3 coding DNA: TGTGCCAGTAGTGTTTTTACAGGGTTAGCCTACGAGCAGTACTTC.